These T cell receptor beta chains were read from a single sample in a study of cytomegalovirus exposure and HLA in healthy donors. Profiling relied on immunoSEQ multiplex PCR, and the TCRdb table lists in-frame clones only, not all of them. The sample records over 50,000 clones, 70% to 90% being singletons. Sequencing was carried out using PBMCs. The receptors were gathered from a man aged 18 to 29 in good health and CMV-seronegative. CDR3s include the opening cysteine and the closing phenylalanine or tryptophan. The D gene is left open where the match is weak. Size values are once, few and many counts, or a class for expanded clones, and some rows have none.

J gene: TRBJ1-2; V gene: TRBV9; clone size: few; D gene: TRBD1; CDR3 DNA: TGTGCCAGCAGCCCCCCGGGAAGGGGGCGCCCTGGCTACACCTTC; CDR3 protein: CASSPPGRGRPGYTF
J gene: TRBJ2-3; V gene: TRBV5-8; clone size: -; D gene: -; CDR3 DNA: TGTGCCAGCAACACCCCACAGCGGACAGTAGGTGAAGATACGCAGTATTTT; CDR3 protein: CASNTPQRTVGEDTQYF
J gene: TRBJ1-2; V gene: TRBV6-5; clone size: -; D gene: TRBD1; CDR3 DNA: TGTGCCAGCAGTTACTCAGGGGGCGGCTACACCTTC; CDR3 protein: CASSYSGGGYTF
J gene: TRBJ2-1; V gene: TRBV30; clone size: -; D gene: -; CDR3 DNA: TGTGCCTGTTCCCCCAGGGCTGAGGAGCAGTTCTTC; CDR3 protein: CACSPRAEEQFF
J gene: TRBJ1-3; V gene: TRBV5-6; clone size: -; D gene: -; CDR3 DNA: TGTGCCAGCAGCAAGCGGCTTTCAAGCTCTGGAAACACCATATATTTT; CDR3 protein: CASSKRLSSSGNTIYF
J gene: TRBJ2-7; V gene: TRBV19; clone size: -; D gene: -; CDR3 DNA: TGTGCCAGTAGGAAGGGGGTCCAACTGAATTCGGGCGAGCAGTACTTC; CDR3 protein: CASRKGVQLNSGEQYF
J gene: TRBJ1-2; V gene: TRBV30; clone size: -; D gene: -; CDR3 DNA: TGTGCCTGGCCATCAGGGAACTATGGCTACACCTTC; CDR3 protein: CAWPSGNYGYTF
J gene: TRBJ1-6; V gene: TRBV4-1; clone size: -; D gene: -; CDR3 DNA: TGCGCCAGCAGCCAATTCGGGGTACGGTTGGGCTCCTATAATTCACCCCTCCACTTT; CDR3 protein: CASSQFGVRLGSYNSPLHF
J gene: TRBJ1-1; V gene: TRBV9; clone size: once; D gene: -; CDR3 DNA: TGTGCCAGCAGCCCAGTGGGCGGGGTGAACACTGAAGCTTTCTTT; CDR3 protein: CASSPVGGVNTEAFF
J gene: TRBJ1-2; V gene: TRBV10-1; clone size: -; D gene: -; CDR3 DNA: TGCGCCAGCATCGGGAACGGGAACTATGGCTACACCTTC; CDR3 protein: CASIGNGNYGYTF
J gene: TRBJ1-1; V gene: TRBV6-1; clone size: -; D gene: -; CDR3 DNA: TGTGCCAGCAGGTGGCTGACTGAAGCTTTCTTT; CDR3 protein: CASRWLTEAFF
J gene: TRBJ2-7; V gene: TRBV5-4; clone size: -; D gene: -; CDR3 DNA: TGTGCCAGCAGCTTCGGGGTTCCCTACGAGCAGTACTTC; CDR3 protein: CASSFGVPYEQYF
J gene: TRBJ2-5; V gene: TRBV4-1; clone size: -; D gene: TRBD1; CDR3 DNA: TGCGCCAGCAGCCAGGCCGGGACAGGGGGTAGAGAGACCCAGTACTTC; CDR3 protein: CASSQAGTGGRETQYF
J gene: TRBJ2-7; V gene: TRBV7-2; clone size: -; D gene: TRBD1; CDR3 DNA: TGTGCCAGCAGCTTAGCGGGACAGGGAACATACGAGCAGTACTTC; CDR3 protein: CASSLAGQGTYEQYF
J gene: TRBJ2-1; V gene: TRBV7-8; clone size: -; D gene: -; CDR3 DNA: TGTGCCAGCAGCGGCAAATGGACAGTTACCTACAATGAGCAGTTCTTC; CDR3 protein: CASSGKWTVTYNEQFF
J gene: TRBJ2-7; V gene: TRBV11-1; clone size: -; D gene: TRBD1; CDR3 DNA: TGTGCCAGCACCCAGGGGTCCGGACAGGGCTACGAGCAGTACTTC; CDR3 protein: CASTQGSGQGYEQYF
J gene: TRBJ1-4; V gene: TRBV5-1; clone size: -; D gene: -; CDR3 DNA: TGCGCCAGCAGCTGGGCTACAACTAATGAAAAACTGTTTTTT; CDR3 protein: CASSWATTNEKLFF
J gene: TRBJ2-7; V gene: TRBV4-1; clone size: -; D gene: TRBD2; CDR3 DNA: TGCGCCAGCAGCCGGGTAGGACTAGCGGGGGGTACCGAGCAGTACTTC; CDR3 protein: CASSRVGLAGGTEQYF
J gene: TRBJ2-7; V gene: TRBV2; clone size: -; D gene: -; CDR3 DNA: TGTGCCAGCGTCTTCGGGGTAGGGTCCTACGAGCAGTACTTC; CDR3 protein: CASVFGVGSYEQYF
J gene: TRBJ2-5; V gene: TRBV29-1; clone size: -; D gene: TRBD2; CDR3 DNA: TGCAGCGTTGAGGGGGGGAGAGAAGAGACCCAGTACTTC; CDR3 protein: CSVEGGREETQYF
J gene: TRBJ2-1; V gene: TRBV30; clone size: -; D gene: TRBD1; CDR3 DNA: TGTGCCTGGGAGTCCGGGACAGGGGGCAACAATGAGCAGTTCTTC; CDR3 protein: CAWESGTGGNNEQFF
J gene: TRBJ1-6; V gene: TRBV19; clone size: -; D gene: TRBD1; CDR3 DNA: TGTGCCAGTAGTCCGACAGGGACCGGGCCCCTCCACTTT; CDR3 protein: CASSPTGTGPLHF
J gene: TRBJ1-1; V gene: TRBV5-1; clone size: -; D gene: -; CDR3 DNA: TGCGCCAGCAGCCCCTTTTTCCAGGGCCAGCTTATGAACACTGAAGCTTTCTTT; CDR3 protein: CASSPFFQGQLMNTEAFF
J gene: TRBJ1-1; V gene: TRBV6-1; clone size: -; D gene: TRBD1; CDR3 DNA: TGTGCCAGTGCCACCTCAGGGGGGGCTTTCTTT; CDR3 protein: CASATSGGAFF
J gene: TRBJ1-3; V gene: TRBV28; clone size: -; D gene: TRBD1; CDR3 DNA: TGTGCCAGCAGTATGACAGGGTCTGGAAACACCATATATTTT; CDR3 protein: CASSMTGSGNTIYF
J gene: TRBJ1-2; V gene: TRBV7-2; clone size: -; D gene: TRBD1; CDR3 DNA: TGTGCCAGCAGCTTGTGGGCAGGGGGCGCGAACTATGGCTACACCTTC; CDR3 protein: CASSLWAGGANYGYTF
J gene: TRBJ2-3; V gene: TRBV11-3; clone size: -; D gene: -; CDR3 DNA: TGTGCCAGCAGCTTGGGGAGGAGCACAGATACGCAGTATTTT; CDR3 protein: CASSLGRSTDTQYF
J gene: TRBJ1-1; V gene: TRBV14; clone size: once; D gene: -; CDR3 DNA: TGTGCCAGCAGCCAGGCGGGGGGGACTGAAGCTTTCTTT; CDR3 protein: CASSQAGGTEAFF
J gene: TRBJ2-5; V gene: TRBV4-1; clone size: -; D gene: TRBD2; CDR3 DNA: TGCGCCAGCAGCCAAGAAAGGGAAGTAGCGGGGGGGCCGGGAGAGACCCAGTACTTC; CDR3 protein: CASSQEREVAGGPGETQYF
J gene: TRBJ2-7; V gene: TRBV29-1; clone size: -; D gene: TRBD1; CDR3 DNA: TGCAGCGTTGATCGCCAGGGGGCCCTATCCTACGAGCAGTACTTC; CDR3 protein: CSVDRQGALSYEQYF
J gene: TRBJ1-1; V gene: TRBV25-1; clone size: -; D gene: -; CDR3 DNA: TGTGCCAGCAGTGAGGCTGAATACACTGAAGCTTTCTTT; CDR3 protein: CASSEAEYTEAFF
J gene: TRBJ1-6; V gene: TRBV7-8; clone size: -; D gene: TRBD1; CDR3 DNA: TGTGCCAGCAGCACTGGACAGGGGGGAGATTCACCCCTCCACTTT; CDR3 protein: CASSTGQGGDSPLHF
J gene: TRBJ1-2; V gene: TRBV5-6; clone size: -; D gene: TRBD1; CDR3 DNA: TGTGCCAGCAGCCACATTAACAGGGGATCAGACTATGGCTACACCTTC; CDR3 protein: CASSHINRGSDYGYTF
J gene: TRBJ1-2; V gene: TRBV11-2; clone size: -; D gene: -; CDR3 DNA: TGTGCCAGCAGCTTGGCAGGCTGGGGCTACACCTTC; CDR3 protein: CASSLAGWGYTF
J gene: TRBJ2-1; V gene: TRBV11-3; clone size: -; D gene: -; CDR3 DNA: TGTGCCAGCAGCTTAGAGGGAGACCGGGAGTTCTTC; CDR3 protein: CASSLEGDREFF
J gene: TRBJ2-7; V gene: TRBV5-1; clone size: -; D gene: -; CDR3 DNA: TGCGCCAGCAGCTTGAACGGTGTAGAGCAGTACTTC; CDR3 protein: CASSLNGVEQYF
J gene: TRBJ1-1; V gene: TRBV7-9; clone size: few; D gene: -; CDR3 DNA: TGTGCCAGCAGCTTTTTTCCCCCGGGACACCTGAACACTGAAGCTTTCTTT; CDR3 protein: CASSFFPPGHLNTEAFF
J gene: TRBJ1-1; V gene: TRBV2; clone size: -; D gene: -; CDR3 DNA: TGTGCCAGCGGGGGGGGCGTCTACACTGAAGCTTTCTTT; CDR3 protein: CASGGGVYTEAFF
J gene: TRBJ2-7; V gene: TRBV11-2; clone size: -; D gene: -; CDR3 DNA: TGTGCCACTAAGGGGGGGGGATCCTACGAGCAGTACTTC; CDR3 protein: CATKGGGSYEQYF
J gene: TRBJ1-1; V gene: TRBV18; clone size: -; D gene: -; CDR3 DNA: TGTGCCAGCTCGGCCAACGGGTTATCTGGGACTGAAGCTTTCTTT; CDR3 protein: CASSANGLSGTEAFF
J gene: TRBJ1-4; V gene: TRBV28; clone size: once; D gene: -; CDR3 DNA: TGTGCCAGCAACGTCCGGGGGAGGGGAAATGAAAAACTGTTTTTT; CDR3 protein: CASNVRGRGNEKLFF
J gene: TRBJ1-6; V gene: TRBV15; clone size: -; D gene: TRBD1; CDR3 DNA: TGTGCCACCAGCTCCGACAGGGGTAGGAATTCACCCCTCCACTTT; CDR3 protein: CATSSDRGRNSPLHF
J gene: TRBJ2-7; V gene: TRBV28; clone size: -; D gene: TRBD1; CDR3 DNA: TGTGCCAGCAGCCAGGGGGCCCCCTACGAGCAGTACTTC; CDR3 protein: CASSQGAPYEQYF
J gene: TRBJ2-7; V gene: TRBV5-4; clone size: -; D gene: -; CDR3 DNA: TGTGCCAGCAGCTTGGCCTTGGCCCCCTACGAGCAGTACTTC; CDR3 protein: CASSLALAPYEQYF
J gene: TRBJ2-3; V gene: TRBV29-1; clone size: -; D gene: -; CDR3 DNA: TGCAGCACGGGGGTGGCGGCAGATACGCAGTATTTT; CDR3 protein: CSTGVAADTQYF
J gene: TRBJ1-6; V gene: TRBV5-1; clone size: -; D gene: TRBD1; CDR3 DNA: TGCGCCAGCAGCTTGGCAGCAGGGGGCAATTCACCCCTCCACTTT; CDR3 protein: CASSLAAGGNSPLHF